The rows below give T cell receptor beta chains drawn from one sample of a study of T cells in Graves' hyperthyroidism and ophthalmopathy. MiXCR was run by TCRdb on the multiplex PCR reads, yielding one entry per CDR3 protein. The data hold 750,000 to 900,000 distinct CDR3 sequences, with approximately 40% observed a single time. The material sequenced was blood. All receptors come from a young man with Graves' hyperthyroidism. CDR3s leave out the opening cysteine and the closing phenylalanine or tryptophan.

J gene,V gene,CDR3 protein
TRBJ2-7,TRBV20-1,SAPGTGSSYEQY
TRBJ1-1,TRBV9,TSSLGGSTEAF
TRBJ1-2,TRBV2,ATVGGLSNYGYT
TRBJ2-5,TRBV14,ASSPPGTQETQY
TRBJ1-2,TRBV10-3,AISSGNYGYT
TRBJ2-7,TRBV10-3,AISGDGSSYEQY
TRBJ1-5,TRBV20-1,SARDPAGTGISQPQH
TRBJ1-5,TRBV15,ATSRQAGGQPQH
TRBJ2-2,TRBV19,ASSIDEGGKGGELF
TRBJ2-2,TRBV24-1,ATSQSYRSTGELF
TRBJ1-2,TRBV9,ASSTKTGVSYGYT
TRBJ2-2,TRBV7-9,ASSLGVLSSTGELF
TRBJ1-1,TRBV5-1,ASSLGGGSGSAF
TRBJ2-5,TRBV5-6,ASGPGGAYQETQY
TRBJ2-5,TRBV4-1,AGSQADRDGSQY
TRBJ1-6,TRBV7-3,ASSLGPSDSPLH
TRBJ1-6,TRBV20-1,SASGQGSRSPLH
TRBJ1-2,TRBV20-1,SADVPGQGADGYT
TRBJ2-2,TRBV15,ATSSNTLSNTGELF
TRBJ1-1,TRBV2,ASSEARAEAF
TRBJ2-7,TRBV5-1,ASSPIISGTQGNEQY
TRBJ2-5,TRBV29-1,SVAGPGGEQETQY
TRBJ2-7,TRBV7-2,ASSFRLAAPYEQY
TRBJ2-1,TRBV10-3,AISSLAGASNEQF
TRBJ1-3,TRBV9,ASSVGGQGYTIY
TRBJ1-1,TRBV20-1,SARYQWGNTEAF
TRBJ1-5,TRBV7-9,ASSQDLLNNQPQH
TRBJ2-5,TRBV7-3,ASSPHSWQILLETQY
TRBJ1-2,TRBV19,VTSPMDRVGGYT
TRBJ1-1,TRBV7-6,ASSWGDFMAF
TRBJ2-6,TRBV19,ASSMSGSGANVLT
TRBJ1-1,TRBV7-2,ASRAPQESEAF
TRBJ2-7,TRBV29-1,SVFVSGGLPSSYEQY
TRBJ1-1,TRBV7-2,ASSLGRAEAF
TRBJ1-4,TRBV7-9,ASSLARTPTNEKLF
TRBJ1-1,TRBV29-1,SEQGTPNTEAF
TRBJ1-5,TRBV24-1,ATSGRGQPQH
TRBJ2-7,TRBV28,ASSLSGTGRDEQY
TRBJ2-2,TRBV2,ASSEQPWNTGELF
TRBJ1-1,TRBV14,ASSPRRLDGTEAF
TRBJ1-2,TRBV9,ASSEGGRVLYGYT
TRBJ1-5,TRBV4-1,ASSQTGTGGGQPQH
TRBJ2-6,TRBV2,ASSVPGEWSSGANVLT
TRBJ2-5,TRBV7-9,ASSFPVGRETQY
TRBJ2-2,TRBV2,ASRRTEPSTGELF
TRBJ1-1,TRBV5-1,ASTYLGNTEAF
TRBJ2-2,TRBV11-2,ASSLWKGTGGTGELF
TRBJ1-2,TRBV29-1,SGGTGDYGYT
TRBJ2-7,TRBV6-1,AISEAGRLGEQY
TRBJ2-7,TRBV19,ASRPGTSGVEQY
TRBJ1-6,TRBV12-3/TRBV12-4,ASSSEGTVYNSPLH
TRBJ1-6,TRBV11-2,ASSPGGRGEPLH
TRBJ1-5,TRBV4-1,ASSRDGGEQPQH